This T cell receptor beta chain originates from a study of tumor and adjacent non-tumor tissue in lung cancer. Study-wide results and caveats: Compared with tumor, normal lung showed significantly lower TCR diversity.

Germline CDR1 and CDR2: SEHNR and FQNEAQ (reference sequence). CDR3 length equals 16 residues. The V and J ends lost 2 bases and 1 base respectively, with 9 bases between them. The library came from three nested PCR rounds adapted from ARM-PCR protocols. TCRdb passed the multiplex PCR reads through MiXCR, listing each CDR3 protein once. The sample gives 90,000 to 110,000 distinct CDR3 sequences, under 65% of which show up once; roughly 19% is in the top ten. This clonotype was counted ten times or more. The antigen is unknown. No cell sorting was done before RNA was extracted from the tissue. Distant lung tissue was collected more than 3 cm away from the tumor edge.

V and J are TRBV7-9 and TRBJ2-6; maybe TRBD1 (5 bases). Sequencing used distant non-tumor lung tissue. The clonotype originates from a man aged 55 to 69 with non-small cell lung cancer. In DNA, the CDR3 is TGTGCCAGCAGCTTAATAAAGGGGTCTGGGGCCAACGTCCTGACTTTC. Protein: CASSLIKGSGANVLTF.